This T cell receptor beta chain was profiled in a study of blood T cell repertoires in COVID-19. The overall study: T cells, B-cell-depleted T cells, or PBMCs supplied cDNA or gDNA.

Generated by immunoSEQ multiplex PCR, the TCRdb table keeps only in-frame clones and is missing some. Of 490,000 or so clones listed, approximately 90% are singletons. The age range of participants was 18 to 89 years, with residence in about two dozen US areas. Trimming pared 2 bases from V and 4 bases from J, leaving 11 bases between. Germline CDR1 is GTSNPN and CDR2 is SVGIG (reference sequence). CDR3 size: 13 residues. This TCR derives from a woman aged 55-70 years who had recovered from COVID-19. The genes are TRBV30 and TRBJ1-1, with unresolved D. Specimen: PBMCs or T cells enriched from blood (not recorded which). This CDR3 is CAWSSMGSTEAFF. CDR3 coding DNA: TGTGCCTGGAGTTCAATGGGGAGCACTGAAGCTTTCTTT.